This T cell receptor (beta chain) is drawn from a study of blood T cell repertoires in COVID-19 (dated by TCRdb to the early 2020s). With respect to the entire study: The collaborator samples originated in the United States, Italy and Spain and spanned the acute and convalescent phases of COVID-19. The prospective study material was composed of cDNA or gDNA derived from T cells, B-cell-depleted T cells, or PBMCs. The dataset comprised deeply sampled blood TCRbeta repertoires from subjects exposed to, actively infected with, or recovered from COVID-19. A freely available public database, intended as a resource for researchers studying the immune response to SARS-CoV-2, is where the repertoires were released. Samples were obtained from the ongoing ImmuneRACE study (first 160 participants) and from over a thousand subjects provided by 6 global collaborators. A de-identified subject ID, COVID-19 status, age in years and sex were almost always included in the sample metadata. HLA class I and class II types, where available, came from metadata supplied by the sample provider rather than from assay-based typing. Paper-wide results and their limitations: The quantity of clinical and demographic metadata differed by source and by participant and was supplied without curation.

Comment on this clone: Its antigen target is currently unknown. No base qualities exist here, and no much larger clone lies one base off it.

The germline ends are 17 bases apart after V is trimmed by 6 bases and J by 6 bases. The germline V gene specifies MNHEY as CDR1 and SVGAGI as CDR2. Including the terminal cysteine and phenylalanine, the CDR3 comprises 15 residues. Only the CDR3 region is kept as DNA, spanning 45 bases read in frame from base 1. One collaborating source in Seattle enrolled patients while the patients were actively infected and followed the patients over time throughout the course of disease. Collaborating institutions collected whole blood in K2EDTA tubes following their own protocols. For TCRbeta analysis, collaborators shipped samples as frozen whole blood, isolated PBMCs, or DNA extracted from either of those sample types. The immunoSEQ Assay, a bias-controlled multiplex PCR, was used to amplify TCRbeta CDR3 regions from genomic DNA. The paper's data handling went like this. The number of nucleated cells in each sample was estimated by amplification of reference gene primers within the assay. To quantify the absolute abundance of each unique TCRbeta CDR3 rearrangement, sequence reads were collapsed and filtered. For each sample, productive Simpson clonality was calculated by taking the square root of Simpson's diversity index across productive rearrangements. The table comes from immuneACCESS by way of TCRdb, which keeps in-frame sequences with V and J called. Part of the clones is missing from these tables; in studies checked, under half for an unresolved V gene and the rest for unknown reasons. From that table come the V and J calls and clone size; the DNA was used to work out D and trimming. The sample has under 300,000 clones on record, around 84% of them singletons. The ten largest clones take up about 1.5% of the sample.

This receptor chain uses TRBV6-5 and TRBJ1-4; TRBD1 might be the D gene, on 5 matching bases. This clonotype originated in a human donor with COVID-19, enrolled during active disease. The donor label of this sample is uncertain. The sequenced sample was peripheral blood. The DNA sequence follows: TGTGCCAGCAGGACTTCGGTAGGGGTGGATGAAAAACTGTTTTTT. Its protein product is CASRTSVGVDEKLFF.